This entry describes one T cell receptor beta chain. Its antigen is not identified. Germline lookup yields CDR1 SGHAT and CDR2 FQNNGV. Trimming cost V 1 base and J 0 bases, with 17 bases left between them. CDR3 length: 18 residues. The data originate from a study of identical twins. TCRdb passed the 5' RACE reads through MiXCR, listing each CDR3 protein once. The profile shows approximately 190,000 distinct CDR3 sequences, roughly 15% of them singletons. Study outcomes and limitations: With beta out-of-frame sequences, excess sharing by twins was weaker.

The donor group consisted entirely of healthy Caucasians. The sample was also linked to a second study, of T cells expressing NK-cell markers. That work contributes: Dominant NKG2C+ clonotypes made up about 1.0-7.0% of CD8+ T cells in roughly 6 donors.

The sample was CD8+ T cells sorted from blood. This chain links TRBV11-2 with TRBJ2-3; possible D gene TRBD2, 7 bases. The receptor was isolated from a woman aged 18-35 years in good health. This CDR3 reads CASSLGGGQGYSTDTQYF. For the CDR3, the DNA is TGTGCCAGCAGCTTAGGGGGAGGGCAGGGGTACAGCACAGATACGCAGTATTTT.